These 26 T cell receptor beta chains were all obtained from the same sample, sequenced in a study of cytomegalovirus exposure and HLA in healthy donors. Primers for the PCR totalled 60 Vbeta and 13 Jbeta. Data came from immunoSEQ multiplex PCR; TCRdb stores just in-frame clones and leaves some out. Here the sample spans over 150,000 clones, approximately 70% being singletons. Material: PBMCs. These receptors were collected from a young woman in good health and CMV-seropositive.

This clone was seen a single time. The genes are TRBV7-3 and TRBJ2-5; TRBD1 matches at 8 bases. CDR1 SGHTA and CDR2 FQGTGA come from the germline V gene. The CDR3 runs 13 residues. With 2 bases clipped from V and 4 bases from J, the junction kept 0 bases outside the gene matches. The DNA of the CDR3 is TGTGCCAGCAGCTTAGGACAGGGAGAGACCCAGTACTTC. It codes for CASSLGQGETQYF.

J is TRBJ1-2 and V is TRBV6-5; tentative D call: TRBD1 (5 bases). Trimming took off 0 bases at V and 7 bases at J, with 18 bases between the two ends. Germline CDR1 and CDR2: MNHEY and SVGAGI. The CDR3 consists of 16 residues. As DNA, the CDR3 is TGTGCCAGCAGTTACTCGAATGACAGACCCCGCGGTGGCTACACCTTC. Amino acid sequence: CASSYSNDRPRGGYTF.

V usage is TRBV11-3 and J usage is TRBJ2-7; TRBD2 matches 14 bases. There are 18 residues in the CDR3. The V and J ends lost 5 bases and 0 bases, in that order; junction bases with no gene match: 9. Germline CDR1 reads SGHNT; CDR2 reads YENEEA. The CDR3 protein is CASSRGLAGAPSSYEQYF. The CDR3 DNA sequence: TGTGCCAGCAGCCGGGGACTAGCGGGGGCCCCGAGCTCCTACGAGCAGTACTTC.

The rearrangement joins TRBV19 to TRBJ1-2, with a weak D call TRBD1 (6 bases). The CDR3 is made up of 16 amino acids. CDR1 and CDR2 (germline): LNHDA, SQIVND (reference sequence). V lost 2 bases to trimming and J lost 8 bases, with 21 bases between them. CDR3 DNA sequence: TGTGCCAGTAGTATAACGATCTTTATGGGGGCCAGGGGCTACACCTTC. Protein sequence: CASSITIFMGARGYTF.

This clone was counted a few times. The CDR3 is CASSYEPSSYNSPLHF. In nucleotides, the CDR3 is TGTGCCAGCAGTTACGAGCCGAGCTCCTATAATTCACCCCTCCACTTT. The J gene is TRBJ1-6, the V gene TRBV6-5, with no clear D. The germline V gene has CDR1 MNHEY and CDR2 SVGAGI. The V end lost 2 bases, the J end lost 0 bases, and 8 bases lay between the germline ends. This CDR3 has 16 amino acids.

This clone was seen only a few times. The CDR3 reads CASSQAYGQGVYGYTF. The DNA of the CDR3 is TGCGCCAGCAGCCAAGCCTACGGACAGGGCGTCTATGGCTACACCTTC. The J gene is TRBJ1-2, the V gene TRBV4-3, with 8 nucleotides matching TRBD1. Germline-derived CDR1 and CDR2 are LGHNA and YSLEER. V gave up 1 base and J gave up 4 bases; unmatched junction bases: 8. The CDR3 consists of 16 residues.

The chain links TRBV10-3 to TRBJ2-5; D gene uncertain. CDR3 length: 14 amino acids. V lost 0 bases, J lost 5 bases, and 10 bases lay in between. Germline V gives CDR1 ENHRY, CDR2 SYGVKD. The CDR3 region is CAISESSTRETQYF. CDR3 coding DNA: TGTGCCATCAGTGAGTCAAGCACGAGGGAGACCCAGTACTTC.

V usage is TRBV15 and J usage is TRBJ2-1; TRBD2 matches at 9 bases. V shed 1 base, J shed 5 bases, and the junction held 6 bases outside the gene matches. Germline V gene data show CDR1 as LNHNV and CDR2 as YYDKDF (reference sequence). There are 16 residues in the CDR3. DNA of the CDR3: TGTGCCACCAGCAGAGGTTTTAGCGGGGGAGACAATGAGCAGTTCTTC. Protein: CATSRGFSGGDNEQFF. Looking up the rest from reference TRBV15 and TRBJ2-1 gives the full variable domain: DAMVIQNPRYQVTQFGKPVTLSCSQTLNHNVMYWYQQKSSQAPKLLFHYYDKDFNNEADTPDNFQSRRPNTSFCFLDIRSPGLGDTAMYLCATSRGFSGGDNEQFFGPGTRLTVL.

The sample holds one count of this clone. V is TRBV7-2 and J is TRBJ2-1, with TRBD1 matching over 11 bases. V trimming: 5 bases; J trimming: 6 bases; junction bases outside the gene matches: 6. Germline V gene lookup returns CDR1 SGHTA and CDR2 FQGNSA. This CDR3 contains 15 residues. The CDR3 DNA follows: TGTGCCAGCAGCACCGGACAGGGGGCGATCAATGAGCAGTTCTTC. Encoded protein: CASSTGQGAINEQFF.

This clone was picked up a small number of times. The V and J genes are TRBV6-1 and TRBJ1-1, with D maybe TRBD1 (6 bases). CDR1 and CDR2 (germline): MNHNS, SASEGT. V gave up 10 bases and J gave up 4 bases, with 16 bases separating them. This CDR3 comprises 13 residues. CDR3 amino acids: CANGGGRITEAFF. CDR3 sequence (DNA): TGTGCCAACGGCGGGGGGCGGATCACTGAAGCTTTCTTT.

The genes are TRBV7-2 and TRBJ2-5; tentatively, D is TRBD1 (6 bases). The J call may be in error: the DNA end matches TRBJ2-7 better. Germline CDR1 is SGHTA and CDR2 is FQGNSA. The CDR3 spans 13 residues. CDR3 in DNA: TGTGCCAGCAGCTTGAACAGGGAGTACGAGCAGTACTTC. This codes for CASSLNREYEQYF.

Turning to this clone: The junction shows a germline mismatch at one end, possibly a read error. Within the sample, other DNA sequences also encode this same CDR3. The chain uses TRBV6-1 and TRBJ2-5; weak D call: TRBD1 (6 bases). The CDR3 spans 14 residues. The germline CDR1 and CDR2 sequences are MNHNS and SASEGT. In DNA, the CDR3 is TGCGCCAGCAGTGAAGGGGACATCCAAGAGACCCAGTACTTC. Translation gives CASSEGDIQETQYF.

The chain links TRBV7-2 to TRBJ1-5, with TRBD1 as a possible D gene (6 bases). CDR1 SGHTA and CDR2 FQGNSA come from the germline V gene. This CDR3 contains 12 residues. Trimming left V 5 bases short and J 7 bases short, with 9 bases between. CDR3 coding DNA: TGTGCCAGCAGCCTCCAGGGGCAGCCCCAGCATTTT. This sequence encodes CASSLQGQPQHF.

The rearrangement links TRBV27 to TRBJ1-1, with 8 bases aligning to TRBD1. The V and J ends lost 8 bases and 1 base, in that order; junction bases with no gene match: 6. CDR1 and CDR2 from the germline V gene are MNHEY and SMNVEV (reference sequence). CDR3 length equals 14 residues. The CDR3 here is CASRGTGWNTEAFF. The CDR3 nucleotides are TGTGCCAGCCGAGGGACAGGATGGAACACTGAAGCTTTCTTT.

The CDR3 region is CASTRQGANQPQHF. Here the CDR3 DNA reads TGTGCCAGTACCCGACAGGGGGCGAATCAGCCCCAGCATTTT. This chain connects TRBV19 to TRBJ1-5, with 10 bases identical to TRBD1. V shed 7 bases and J 4 bases; nucleotides not matched to a gene: 4. Looked up from germline, CDR1 is LNHDA and CDR2 is SQIVND (reference sequence). CDR3 length equals 14 residues.

This sequence joins TRBV13 and TRBJ2-3; tentatively, D is TRBD2 (6 bases). The germline V and J ends were trimmed by 3 bases and 6 bases, with 7 bases remaining between them. CDR1 and CDR2 from the germline V gene are PRHDT and FYEKMQ (reference sequence). The CDR3 is 12 amino acids. The chain's CDR3 is CASSFAGDTQYF. The CDR3 nucleotides are TGTGCCAGCAGCTTCGCGGGGGATACGCAGTATTTT.

This rearrangement joins TRBV5-1 to TRBJ2-3; D call uncertain. Germline V gives CDR1 SGHRS, CDR2 YFSETQ. The CDR3 is 13 amino acids. The V end lost 4 bases, the J end lost 0 bases, and 6 bases lay between the germline ends. The DNA of the CDR3 is TGCGCCAGCAGCATACTCAGCACAGATACGCAGTATTTT. Its protein product is CASSILSTDTQYF.

The genes are TRBV5-4 and TRBJ1-1; 7 bases map to TRBD1. V lost 4 bases and J lost 7; bases outside the gene matches: 13. The germline gives CDR1 SGHNT, CDR2 YYREEE (reference sequence). This CDR3 comprises 15 residues. The CDR3 reads CASSPDRPIGGEAFF. CDR3 in DNA: TGTGCCAGCAGCCCGGACAGGCCTATCGGAGGTGAAGCTTTCTTT.

The chain has TRBV7-9 and TRBJ1-2; tentatively, D is TRBD1 (6 bases). The V gene lost 5 bases and the J gene lost 3 bases, with 16 bases spanning the gap. The CDR3 spans 15 residues. CDR1 SEHNR and CDR2 FQNEAQ come from the germline V gene (reference sequence). The CDR3 DNA reads as TGTGCCAGCAGCCCGACAGGCCGTGGCGACTATGGCTACACCTTC. It is translated as CASSPTGRGDYGYTF. Based on the CDR3 plus reference TRBV7-9 and TRBJ1-2, the full variable domain is DTGVSQNPRHKITKRGQNVTFRCDPISEHNRLYWYRQTLGQGPEFLTYFQNEAQLEKSRLLSDRFSAERPKGSFSTLEIQRTEQGDSAMYLCASSPTGRGDYGYTFGSGTRLTVV.

This clone was picked up one time. The V gene is TRBV28, the J gene TRBJ2-2; D may be TRBD1 (6 bases). CDR1 MDHEN and CDR2 SYDVKM come from the germline V gene. The CDR3 contains 15 residues. The V end was cut by 6 bases, the J end by 6 bases, with 17 bases between. CDR3: CASRRGGREAGELFF. The CDR3 DNA follows: TGTGCCAGCAGGCGAGGGGGAAGGGAAGCCGGGGAGCTGTTTTTT.

The chain recombines TRBV4-1 with TRBJ1-4; no clear D. There are 17 residues in the CDR3. The V end lost 6 bases, the J end lost 3 bases, and 20 bases lay between the germline ends. CDR1 and CDR2 from the germline V gene are MGHRA and YSYEKL. The CDR3 is CASSSGVSPSPNEKLFF. DNA for the CDR3: TGCGCCAGCAGTTCGGGAGTTTCTCCTTCTCCTAATGAAAAACTGTTTTTT.

This rearrangement joins TRBV7-9 to TRBJ2-1; D remains unclear. This CDR3 is 16 amino acids long. From germline, CDR1 is SEHNR and CDR2 FQNEAQ (reference sequence). V lost 5 bases to trimming and J lost 0 bases, with 14 bases between them. CDR3 in amino acids: CASSTDNSYSYNEQFF. CDR3 sequence (DNA): TGTGCCAGCAGCACAGACAACTCCTACTCCTACAATGAGCAGTTCTTC.

V and J are TRBV10-3 and TRBJ1-1; 8 bases are a match to TRBD1. The CDR3 runs to 14 residues. The V gene's germline CDR1 is ENHRY and CDR2 SYGVKD. Losses at the gene ends were 6 bases for V and 1 base for J; bases not matched to a gene: 4. CDR3: CAIRAGTGNTEAFF. The CDR3 DNA sequence: TGTGCCATCAGGGCAGGGACAGGGAACACTGAAGCTTTCTTT.

V gene TRBV6-1 combines with J gene TRBJ2-3; TRBD1 aligns across 9 bases. CDR3 length: 13 residues. Trimming at V came to 11 bases and at J to 2 bases, leaving 5 bases not matched to a gene. The V gene's germline CDR1 is MNHNS and CDR2 SASEGT. DNA for the CDR3: TGTGCCGCTTGGGACAGGGTCACAGATACGCAGTATTTT. Translated: CAAWDRVTDTQYF.

The count of this clone is one. The rearrangement uses TRBV5-5 and TRBJ1-4; D unresolved. The CDR3 spans 15 residues. Trimming pared 0 bases from V and 7 bases from J, leaving 13 bases between. Germline V lookup: CDR1 SGHKS, CDR2 YYEKEE (reference sequence). The CDR3 protein is CASSLDGSRGEKLFF. CDR3 nucleotide sequence: TGTGCCAGCAGCTTGGATGGGAGCCGGGGTGAAAAACTGTTTTTT.

The chain links TRBV27 to TRBJ1-5, with D possibly being TRBD1 (6 bases). Germline V gene sequence: CDR1 MNHEY, CDR2 SMNVEV (reference sequence). Trimming cost V 4 bases and J 0 bases, with 10 bases left between them. The CDR3 is 15 residues long. The CDR3 reads CASSSTGSSNQPQHF. DNA for the CDR3: TGTGCCAGCAGTTCCACAGGGAGTAGCAATCAGCCCCAGCATTTT.